The table lists the clone carrying this T cell receptor (beta chain) with many counts. The data originate from a study of identical twins. Unmatched junction bases numbered 6, after V lost 0 bases and J lost 4 bases. CDR1 SGDLS and CDR2 YYNGEE come from the germline V gene. The CDR3 sequence is 16 residues long. Template switching added a universal primer site; cDNA carried unique molecular identifiers. TCRdb used MiXCR to reprocess the 5' RACE reads, holding one entry per CDR3 protein. This sample yields 240,000 or so distinct CDR3 sequences, of which about 7% are seen a single time; 3.5% to 4% belongs to the top ten. These data were also filed under a second study, of yellow fever vaccine responses in identical twins.

This TCR was sampled from a woman under 30 in good health. Sequenced sample: memory (CD45RO+) T cells sorted from blood. The V and J genes are TRBV9 and TRBJ2-2, with 7 bases fitting TRBD1. As DNA, the CDR3 is TGTGCCAGCAGCGTAGGAAGGGGGCTGGTCACCGGGGAGCTGTTTTTT. As protein: CASSVGRGLVTGELFF.